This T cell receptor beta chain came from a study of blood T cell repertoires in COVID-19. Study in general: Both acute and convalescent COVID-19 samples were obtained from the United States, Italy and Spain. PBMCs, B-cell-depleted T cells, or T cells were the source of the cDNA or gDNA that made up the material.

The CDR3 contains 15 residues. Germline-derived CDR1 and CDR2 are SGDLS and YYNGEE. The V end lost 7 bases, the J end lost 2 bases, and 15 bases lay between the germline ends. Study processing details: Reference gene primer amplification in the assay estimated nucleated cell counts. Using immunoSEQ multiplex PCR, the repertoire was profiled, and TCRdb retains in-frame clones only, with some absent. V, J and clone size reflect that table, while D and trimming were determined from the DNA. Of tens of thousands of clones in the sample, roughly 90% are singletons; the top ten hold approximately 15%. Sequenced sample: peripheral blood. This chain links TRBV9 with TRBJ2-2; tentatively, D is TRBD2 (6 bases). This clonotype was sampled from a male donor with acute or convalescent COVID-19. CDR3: CASREGGANTGELFF. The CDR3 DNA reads TGTGCCAGCCGCGAAGGAGGGGCCAACACCGGGGAGCTGTTTTTT.